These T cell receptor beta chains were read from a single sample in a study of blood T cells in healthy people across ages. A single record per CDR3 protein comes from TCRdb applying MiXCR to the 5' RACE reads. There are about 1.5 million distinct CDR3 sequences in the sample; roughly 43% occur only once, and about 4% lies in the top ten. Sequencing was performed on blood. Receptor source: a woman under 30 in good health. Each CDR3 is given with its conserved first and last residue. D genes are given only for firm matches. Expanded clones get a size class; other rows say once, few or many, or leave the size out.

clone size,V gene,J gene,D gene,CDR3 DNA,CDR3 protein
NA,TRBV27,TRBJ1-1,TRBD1,TGTGCCAGCAGTTTCCTTCGAGGACAGGGTAACACTGAAGCTTTCTTT,CASSFLRGQGNTEAFF
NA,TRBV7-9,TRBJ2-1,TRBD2,TGTGCCAGCAGCTTCGATCCTACCGGACTAGCGACCGATGAGCAGTTCTTC,CASSFDPTGLATDEQFF
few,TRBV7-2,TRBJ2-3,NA,TGTGCCAGCAGCGGCAGGAGCCGACTCACAGATACGCAGTATTTT,CASSGRSRLTDTQYF
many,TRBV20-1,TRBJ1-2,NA,TGCAGCACTACGGGGGATGGCTACACCTTC,CSTTGDGYTF
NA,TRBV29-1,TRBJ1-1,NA,TGCAGCGTCCAAATCACTGAAGCTTTCTTT,CSVQITEAFF
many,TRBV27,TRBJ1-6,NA,TGTGCCAGCCAAGGCTCATCGAGCTCCTATAATTCACCCCTCCACTTT,CASQGSSSSYNSPLHF
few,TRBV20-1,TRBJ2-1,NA,TGCAGTGCGGTCCCGGACTCCAATGAGCAGTTCTTC,CSAVPDSNEQFF
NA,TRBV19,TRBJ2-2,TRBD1,TGTGCCAGTAGTATCCGGGACAGGGGTGTGTACACCGGGGAGCTGTTTTTT,CASSIRDRGVYTGELFF
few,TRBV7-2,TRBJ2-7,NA,TGTGCCAGTAGCCCAGTTCTACCCACGAGCTCCTACGAGCAGTACTTC,CASSPVLPTSSYEQYF
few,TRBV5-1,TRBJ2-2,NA,TGCGCCAGCAGCTTGACACATGCGAACACCGGGGAGCTGTTTTTT,CASSLTHANTGELFF
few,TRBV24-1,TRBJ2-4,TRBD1,TGTGCCACCAGACAGGGGGCTGGGGACATTCAGTACTTC,CATRQGAGDIQYF
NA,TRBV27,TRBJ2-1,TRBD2,TGTGCCAGCAGTTTCCGAGCGGGAGGGCCCTATGAGCAGTTCTTC,CASSFRAGGPYEQFF
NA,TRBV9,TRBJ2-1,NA,NA,CASSVAPGAYNEPFF
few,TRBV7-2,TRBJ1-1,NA,TGTGCCAGCAGCCCTTCCTACCCGGACCGTGCTTTCTTT,CASSPSYPDRAFF
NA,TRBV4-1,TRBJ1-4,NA,TGCGCCAGCAGCCAAGATTTCGTAGTTTTTAATGAAAAACTGTTTTTT,CASSQDFVVFNEKLFF
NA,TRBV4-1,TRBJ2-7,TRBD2,TGCGCCAGCAGGTCCTCGCCGGGACTAGCGAACTACGAGCAGTACTTC,CASRSSPGLANYEQYF
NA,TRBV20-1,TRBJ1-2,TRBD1,TGCAGTGCTCTTAACAAAGGACAGGGGGCCATGAGCGGCTACACCTTC,CSALNKGQGAMSGYTF
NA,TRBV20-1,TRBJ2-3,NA,TGCAGTGCAATGGGATATACGCAGTATTTT,CSAMGYTQYF
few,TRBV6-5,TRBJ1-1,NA,TGTGCCAGCAGTAAACAGGGCCGGGACACTGAAGCTTTCTTT,CASSKQGRDTEAFF
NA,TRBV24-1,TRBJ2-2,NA,TGTGCCACCAGTGATTTGCGTGACGGTGGTTACACCGGGGAGCTGTTTTTT,CATSDLRDGGYTGELFF
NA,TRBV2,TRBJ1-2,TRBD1,TGTGCCAGCAGTGAACAACCAGGGGGAGGCTATGGCTACACCTTC,CASSEQPGGGYGYTF
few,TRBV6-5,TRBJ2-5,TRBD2,TGTGCCAGCAGTCCTAGCGGGGGGGCCGTGGAGACCCAGTACTTC,CASSPSGGAVETQYF
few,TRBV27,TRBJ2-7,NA,TGTGCCAGCAGTAGTAGCGACAACTCCTACGAGCAGTACTTC,CASSSSDNSYEQYF
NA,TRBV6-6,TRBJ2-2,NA,TGTGCCAGCAGTTTCCCGGCGAGAGCGAACACCGGGGAGCTGTTTTTT,CASSFPARANTGELFF
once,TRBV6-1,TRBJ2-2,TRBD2,TGTGCCAGCAGTGAGGGGGGGAGTGGGAGAGGAACCGGGGAGCTGTTTTTT,CASSEGGSGRGTGELFF
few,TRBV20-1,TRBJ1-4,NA,TGCAGTGCTCGTCCTGTTGCAACTAATGAAAAACTGTTTTTT,CSARPVATNEKLFF
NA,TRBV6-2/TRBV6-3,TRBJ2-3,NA,TGTGCCAGCAGTTACAACTATCCGAATACGCAGTATTTT,CASSYNYPNTQYF
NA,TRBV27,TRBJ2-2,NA,TGTGCCAGCAGTTTAAATAGCGCCGCCGGGGAGCTGTTTTTT,CASSLNSAAGELFF
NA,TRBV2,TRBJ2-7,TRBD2,TGTGCCAGCAGTGAGGTAGCGGGGGCCGACGAGCAGTACTTC,CASSEVAGADEQYF
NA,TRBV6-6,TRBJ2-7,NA,TGTGCCGGCAGCGGAACAAGAACACTCGCCTACGAGCAGTACTTC,CAGSGTRTLAYEQYF
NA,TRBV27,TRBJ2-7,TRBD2,TGTGCCAGCAATCCATCGGGACTAGCGGAAAGCTACGAGCAGTACTTC,CASNPSGLAESYEQYF
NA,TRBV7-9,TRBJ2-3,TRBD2,TGTGCCAGCAGCTTATTTAGCGGGGGAAACACAGATACGCAGTATTTT,CASSLFSGGNTDTQYF
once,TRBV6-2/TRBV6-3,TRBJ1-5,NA,TGTGCCAGCACCTCTCTCAGGCAGCCCCAGCATTTT,CASTSLRQPQHF
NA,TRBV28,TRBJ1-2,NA,TGTGCCAGCAGTTTATGGTCCCCGGGACGGGACTATGGCTACACCTTC,CASSLWSPGRDYGYTF
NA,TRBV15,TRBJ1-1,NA,TGTGCCACCAGCAGAGATACCGGGAACACTGAAGCTTTCTTT,CATSRDTGNTEAFF
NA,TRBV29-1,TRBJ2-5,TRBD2,TGCAGCGTTGGTCTAGCGGCACAAGAGACCCAGTACTTC,CSVGLAAQETQYF
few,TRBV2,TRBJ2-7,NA,TGTGCCAGCAGAAAGTCAGTCGAGTGGGATTACGAGCAGTACTTC,CASRKSVEWDYEQYF
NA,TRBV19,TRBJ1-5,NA,TGTGCCGGTAGTATCAGTCTGGAGAATCAGCCCCAGCATTTT,CAGSISLENQPQHF
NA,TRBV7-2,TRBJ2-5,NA,TGTGCCAGCAGCGTTAGGCAGGGGAAAGAGACCCAGTACTTC,CASSVRQGKETQYF
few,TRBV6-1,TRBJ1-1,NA,TGTGCCAGCAGGAACAGGGCGGACACTGAAGCTTTCTTT,CASRNRADTEAFF
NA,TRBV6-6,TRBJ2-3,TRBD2,TGTGCCAGCAGTTACGCCGGGACTAGCAGCACAGATACGCGGTATTTT,CASSYAGTSSTDTRYF
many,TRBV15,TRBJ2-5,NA,TGTGCCACCAGCAGAGCGAGAGAGACCCAGTACTTC,CATSRARETQYF
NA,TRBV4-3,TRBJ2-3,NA,TGCGCCAGCAGCCAAGACCCCGGGGGCGGAGATACGCAGTATTTT,CASSQDPGGGDTQYF
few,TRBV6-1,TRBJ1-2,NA,TGTGCCAGCAGTGACTCGACAGGAGGGGTTCATGGCTACACCTTC,CASSDSTGGVHGYTF
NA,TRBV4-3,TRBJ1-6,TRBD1,TGCGCCAGCAGCCAGGGGACAGGGGGTTCAAATTCACCCCTCCACTTT,CASSQGTGGSNSPLHF
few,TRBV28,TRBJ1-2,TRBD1,TGTGCCAGCAGTTTCTCAGGGGGCGCAGGCTACACCTTC,CASSFSGGAGYTF
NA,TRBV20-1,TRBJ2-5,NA,TGCAGTGCTAGAGTGCGGGGTTTGGTCCAAGAGACCCAGTACTTC,CSARVRGLVQETQYF
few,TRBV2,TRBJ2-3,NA,TGTGCCAGCAGGGTAGGGGACCCCCAGTATTTT,CASRVGDPQYF
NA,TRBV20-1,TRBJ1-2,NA,TGCAGTGCCGCGGGGGGTGACTATGGCTACACCTTC,CSAAGGDYGYTF
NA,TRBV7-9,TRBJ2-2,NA,TGTGCCAGCAAAGACGAGAACACCGGGGAGCTGTTTTTT,CASKDENTGELFF
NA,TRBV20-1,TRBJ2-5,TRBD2,TGCAGTGCTCGTAGCGGGGGGGAGACCCAGTACTTC,CSARSGGETQYF
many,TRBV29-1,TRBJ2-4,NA,TGCAGCGTGGAAACAGGGAAATGGGACATTCAGTACTTC,CSVETGKWDIQYF
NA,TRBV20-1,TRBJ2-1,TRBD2,TGCAGTGCTAGGGGAGCGGGAGGGGCGCAGTTCTTC,CSARGAGGAQFF
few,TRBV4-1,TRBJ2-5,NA,TGCGCCAGCAGCTCGACTCACACCAGAGGGGAGACCCAGTACTTC,CASSSTHTRGETQYF